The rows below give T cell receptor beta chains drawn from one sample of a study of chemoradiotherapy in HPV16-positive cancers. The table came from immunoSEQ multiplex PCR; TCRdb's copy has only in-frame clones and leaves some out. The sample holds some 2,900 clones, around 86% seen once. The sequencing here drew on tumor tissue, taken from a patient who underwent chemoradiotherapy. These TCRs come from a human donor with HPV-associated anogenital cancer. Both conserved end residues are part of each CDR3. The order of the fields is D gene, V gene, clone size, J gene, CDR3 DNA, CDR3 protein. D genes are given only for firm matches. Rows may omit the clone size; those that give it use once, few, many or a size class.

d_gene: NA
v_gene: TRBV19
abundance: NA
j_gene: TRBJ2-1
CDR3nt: TGTGCCAGTAGTATCTCCGCTGAAACCTACAATGAGCAGTTCTTC
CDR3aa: CASSISAETYNEQFF

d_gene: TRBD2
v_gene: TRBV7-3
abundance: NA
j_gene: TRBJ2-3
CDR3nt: TGTGCCAGCAGCTTGGTCCCGGGGGGGAGCGGCACAGATACGCAGTATTTT
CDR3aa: CASSLVPGGSGTDTQYF

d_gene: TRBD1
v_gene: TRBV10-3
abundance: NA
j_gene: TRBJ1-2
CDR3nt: TGTGCCATCAGTGTGAAGGGGGCGGGGGGCTACACCTTC
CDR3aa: CAISVKGAGGYTF

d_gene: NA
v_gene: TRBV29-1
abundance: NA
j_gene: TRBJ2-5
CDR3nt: TGCAGCGTTCGCAAGGGGGGGGAGACCCAGTACTTC
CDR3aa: CSVRKGGETQYF

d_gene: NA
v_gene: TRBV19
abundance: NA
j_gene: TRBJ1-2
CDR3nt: TGTGCCAGTAGTATCGGGAGGGGTCTCAACTATGGCTACACCTTC
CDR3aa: CASSIGRGLNYGYTF

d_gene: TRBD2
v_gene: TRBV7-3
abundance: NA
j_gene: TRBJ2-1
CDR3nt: TGTGCCAGCAGCCTTAGCGGGAGCGCCTACAATGAGCAGTTCTTC
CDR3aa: CASSLSGSAYNEQFF

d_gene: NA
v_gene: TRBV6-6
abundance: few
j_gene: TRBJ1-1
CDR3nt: TGTGCCAGCAGTTACTCGATTGGTCGGGACACTGAAGCTTTCTTT
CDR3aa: CASSYSIGRDTEAFF

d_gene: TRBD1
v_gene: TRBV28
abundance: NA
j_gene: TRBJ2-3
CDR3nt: TGTGCCAGCAGGGGACAGGGTACAGATACGCAGTATTTT
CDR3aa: CASRGQGTDTQYF

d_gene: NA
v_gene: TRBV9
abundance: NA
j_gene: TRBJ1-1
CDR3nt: TGTGCCAGCAGCCGGGGAGGCACTGAAGCTTTCTTT
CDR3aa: CASSRGGTEAFF

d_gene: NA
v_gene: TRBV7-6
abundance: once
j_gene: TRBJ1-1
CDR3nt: TGTGCCAGCAGCCCCTTCTCCAGTCGTATGGGGACTGAAGCTTTCTTT
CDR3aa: CASSPFSSRMGTEAFF

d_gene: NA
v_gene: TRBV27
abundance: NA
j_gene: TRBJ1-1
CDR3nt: TGTGCCAGCAGTTTATTTGTGCGAGGCACTGAAGCTTTCTTT
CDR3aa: CASSLFVRGTEAFF

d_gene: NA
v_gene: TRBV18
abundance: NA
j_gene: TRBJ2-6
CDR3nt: TGTGCCAGCTCACCAATAGGTTTTGCCATCTCTGGGGCCAACGTCCTGACTTTC
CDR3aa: CASSPIGFAISGANVLTF

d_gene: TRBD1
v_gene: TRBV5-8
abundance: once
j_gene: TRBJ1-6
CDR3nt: TGTGCCAGCAGCCAAGAGGTCAGGGGGCAATCACCCCTCCACTTT
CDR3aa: CASSQEVRGQSPLHF

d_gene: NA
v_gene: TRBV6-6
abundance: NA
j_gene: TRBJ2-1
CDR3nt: TGTGCCAGCACTCTTCCAGAGGGGGTTTACAATGAGCAGTTCTTC
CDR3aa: CASTLPEGVYNEQFF

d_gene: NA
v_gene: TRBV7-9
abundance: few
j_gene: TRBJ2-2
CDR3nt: TGTGCCAGCAGCTACCTCCTGGCGTCAGGGAGAACCGGGGAGCTGTTTTTT
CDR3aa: CASSYLLASGRTGELFF

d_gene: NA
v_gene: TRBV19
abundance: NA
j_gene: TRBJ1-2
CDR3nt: TGTGCCACCTTGGGCTATGGCTACACCTTC
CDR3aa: CATLGYGYTF

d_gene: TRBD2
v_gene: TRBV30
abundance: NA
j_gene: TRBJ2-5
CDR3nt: TGTGCCTGGAGCCAACAGGGGCGCGGGGGGGCCTCGGGTGAGACCCAGTACTTC
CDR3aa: CAWSQQGRGGASGETQYF

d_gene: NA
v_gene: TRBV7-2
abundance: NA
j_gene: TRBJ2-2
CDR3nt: TGTGCCAGCAGCTTAGGTCGGCCGGCCGGGGAGCTGTTTTTT
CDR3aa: CASSLGRPAGELFF

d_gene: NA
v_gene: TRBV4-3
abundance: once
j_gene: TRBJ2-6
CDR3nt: TGCGCCAGCAGCCAAGGGAGGGCTGGGGCCAACGTCCTGACTTTC
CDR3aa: CASSQGRAGANVLTF

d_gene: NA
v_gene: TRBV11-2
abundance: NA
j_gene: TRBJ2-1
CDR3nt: TGTGCCAGCAGCTTAGCCCCCGGTGAAACGAATGAGCAGTTCTTC
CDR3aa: CASSLAPGETNEQFF

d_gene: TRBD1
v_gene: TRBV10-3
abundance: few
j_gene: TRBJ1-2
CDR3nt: TGTGCCATCAGTGGGGACAGGGTAGGCTACACCTTC
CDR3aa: CAISGDRVGYTF

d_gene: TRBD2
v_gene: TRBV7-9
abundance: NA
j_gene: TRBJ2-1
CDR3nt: TGTGCCAGCAGCTCTAGGGGTTCGGGCGGGAGCTCCTACAATGAGCAGTTCTTC
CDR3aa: CASSSRGSGGSSYNEQFF

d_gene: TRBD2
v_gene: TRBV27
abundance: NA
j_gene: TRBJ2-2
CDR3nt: TGTGCCAGCAGTTTAGGAGGCGCGGGGGCCGGGGAGCTGTTTTTT
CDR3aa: CASSLGGAGAGELFF

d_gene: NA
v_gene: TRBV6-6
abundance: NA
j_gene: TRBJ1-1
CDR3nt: TGTGCCAGCAGTCAACAGGGGAACACTGAAGCTTTCTTT
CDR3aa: CASSQQGNTEAFF

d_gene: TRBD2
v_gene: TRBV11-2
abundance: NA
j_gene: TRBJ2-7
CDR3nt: TGTGCCAGCAGCTTAGAACGCGGACTAGCGAGGAACGAGCAGTACTTC
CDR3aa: CASSLERGLARNEQYF

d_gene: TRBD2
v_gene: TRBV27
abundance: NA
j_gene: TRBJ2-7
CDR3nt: TGTGCCAGCAGTTCCCGACTAGCGGGATATTTCTCCCGATTTTACGAGCAGTACTTC
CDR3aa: CASSSRLAGYFSRFYEQYF

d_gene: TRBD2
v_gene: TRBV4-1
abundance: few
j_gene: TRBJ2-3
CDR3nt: TGCGCCAGCAGCCAAAATCGACTAGCGGGAGACGCAGATACGCAGTATTTT
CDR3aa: CASSQNRLAGDADTQYF

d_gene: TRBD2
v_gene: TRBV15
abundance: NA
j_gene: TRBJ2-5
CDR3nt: TGTGCCACCAGCAGAGAGCGACTTCCTAGCGGGAGAGGTGAGACCCAGTACTTC
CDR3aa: CATSRERLPSGRGETQYF

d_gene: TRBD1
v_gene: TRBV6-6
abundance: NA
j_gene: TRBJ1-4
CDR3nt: TGTGCCAGCTTGCCCGGGACAGGGAGTGAAAAACTGTTTTTT
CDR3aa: CASLPGTGSEKLFF

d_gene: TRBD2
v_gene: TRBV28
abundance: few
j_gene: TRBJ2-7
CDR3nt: TGTGCCAGCAGTTTACTTAGCGGGGGGAGCTCCTACGAGCAGTACTTC
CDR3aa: CASSLLSGGSSYEQYF

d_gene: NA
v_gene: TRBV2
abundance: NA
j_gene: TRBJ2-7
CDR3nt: TGTGCCAGCAGTGAAGCGCGAGGGGGCGAGCAGTACTTC
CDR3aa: CASSEARGGEQYF

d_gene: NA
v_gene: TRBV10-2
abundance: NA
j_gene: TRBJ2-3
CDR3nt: TGCGCCAGCAGTGACGGGAGCCCGGATACGCAGTATTTT
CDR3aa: CASSDGSPDTQYF

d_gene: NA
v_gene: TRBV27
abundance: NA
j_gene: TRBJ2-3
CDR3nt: TGTGCCAGCGGTTGGGGGGGCACAGATACGCAGTATTTT
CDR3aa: CASGWGGTDTQYF

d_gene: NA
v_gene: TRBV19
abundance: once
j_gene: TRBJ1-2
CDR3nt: TGTGCCAGTAGTATAACCGGGGGAGCGGGCTATGGCTACACCTTC
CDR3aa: CASSITGGAGYGYTF

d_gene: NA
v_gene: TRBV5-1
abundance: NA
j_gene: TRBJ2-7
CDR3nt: TGCGCCAGCAGCTTGGGTCACAGGGCGCTGGACGAGCAGTACTTC
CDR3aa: CASSLGHRALDEQYF

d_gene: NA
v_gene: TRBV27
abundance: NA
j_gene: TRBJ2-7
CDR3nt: TGTGCCTCCCAACCCCAGGGGTTCTACGAGCAGTACTTC
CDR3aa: CASQPQGFYEQYF

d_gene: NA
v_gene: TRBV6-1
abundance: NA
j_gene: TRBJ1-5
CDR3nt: TGTGCCAGTCGGCCTGATAGCAATCAGCCCCAGCATTTT
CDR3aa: CASRPDSNQPQHF